The entry below gives a single T cell receptor beta chain sequence along with its context. Its antigen is unknown. Nothing much larger sits one base from this clone, and base qualities are not available. Patients with autoimmune disease history or receiving systemic immunosuppression were excluded from the trial. In every dose cohort, peripheral blood was drawn for TCR sequencing at baseline, cycle 4 day 1, and cycle 7 day 1. Samples came from an open-label, multicenter, first-in-human phase I dose-escalation trial of ivuxolimab. Adults with locally advanced or metastatic head and neck squamous cell, hepatocellular, melanoma or renal cell carcinoma were enrolled in the trial. CD4+ and CD8+ T cells were sorted separately from peripheral blood before TCR sequencing. This entry is derived from a study of OX40 agonist ivuxolimab in advanced cancers. General notes on the study: Ivuxolimab, which targeted the costimulatory receptor OX40 (CD134), was an agonistic, fully human IgG2 monoclonal antibody. Intravenous ivuxolimab was administered to patients every 2 weeks at six dose levels: 0.01, 0.1, 0.3, 1.5, 3 and 10 mg/kg. Of the roughly 53 patients in dose escalation, about 19 had hepatocellular carcinoma, around 15 had melanoma, 9 had renal cell carcinoma and 9 had head and neck cancer. A male proportion of roughly 80% and a mean age of 60 years, ranging from about 20 to 85, were recorded for the dose-escalation cohort. Prior anti-PD-1, anti-PD-L1 or anti-CTLA-4 therapy was permitted, and checkpoint inhibitors had been received by more than 35% of dose-escalation patients. Partial responses occurred in three dose-escalation patients: two with cutaneous melanoma and one with hepatocellular carcinoma. The point of sequencing TCRbeta in the periphery was to test whether ivuxolimab changed TCR sequence diversity and drove clonal T-cell expansion. The paper describes the monotherapy dose-escalation part (N of about 52 patients) of the phase I trial of ivuxolimab. Findings and caveats that apply to the study as a whole: Clonal expansion of both CD4+ and CD8+ blood T cells was observed from baseline to week 6 at doses 0.1 to 3.0 mg/kg. Partial responders in the 0.1-3.0 mg/kg groups had among the lowest normalized peripheral clonal expansion, especially among CD8+ T cells. The antigen specificity of the peripheral T cells that underwent clonal expansion was not determined. After ivuxolimab, more expanded clones were found on average in CD8+ T cells than in CD4+ T cells. Low levels of normalized T-cell clonal expansion were also seen in some nonresponding patients.

For sequencing of the TCRbeta CDR3 region, genomic DNA was extracted from the sorted cells. The immunoSEQ Assay was used to sequence the TCRbeta CDR3 regions. What TCRdb holds here is the immuneACCESS table cut down to in-frame rearrangements. Part of the clones is not present; checked against another copy, under half of the missing clones reflect an unresolved V gene, and the others are unexplained. The sample table records some 47,000 clones; 79% of these occur just once. The leading ten clones occupy under 2% of the sample. This sequence was found in an adult with an advanced solid tumor such as melanoma, head and neck, liver or kidney cancer. The sequencing used CD4+ or CD8+ T cells sorted from blood, collected in a trial of the OX40 agonist ivuxolimab.

The DNA reads TGTGCCAGCAGTGCCGACAGGAGGAACACTGAAGCTTTCTTT. This gives the protein CASSADRRNTEAFF. Recombination linked TRBV6-5 to TRBJ1-1, and perhaps TRBD1 as D gene, on 6 matching bases. Deletion took 5 bases off V and 1 base off J, with a span of 11 bases between the germline ends. CDR1 MNHEY and CDR2 SVGAGI were looked up in the germline V gene. The CDR3 sequence holds 14 residues, the cysteine and phenylalanine included. Only the CDR3 DNA stays, 42 bases, in frame from base 1.